These T cell receptor beta chains were read from a single sample in a study of blood T cell repertoires in COVID-19. Sequencing was performed with immunoSEQ multiplex PCR; in TCRdb, only in-frame clones are kept and a portion is missing. The repertoire consists of about 250,000 clones, with 88% occurring once and the leading ten covering around 2.2%. Sequencing was done on a sample of peripheral blood. These receptors all stem from a woman between 35 and 50 years old who had recovered from COVID-19. Both conserved end residues are part of each CDR3. The order of the fields is clone size, V gene, J gene, D gene, CDR3 DNA, CDR3 protein. A D gene is named only where the DNA matches it firmly. Where a row states a size, it is once, few, many or the class of an expanded clone; other rows omit it.

NA	TRBV5-6	TRBJ1-5	NA	TGTGCCAGCAGCTTGGCTGGAGGCAATCAGCCCCAGCATTTT	CASSLAGGNQPQHF
NA	TRBV30	TRBJ2-3	NA	TGTGCCTGGGCCGGGTTGGCAGATACGCAGTATTTT	CAWAGLADTQYF
NA	TRBV6-2/TRBV6-3	TRBJ2-7	NA	TGTGCCAGCAGCCCCTTTTTGGGCTCCGGGAATCACGAGCAGTACTTC	CASSPFLGSGNHEQYF
NA	TRBV5-6	TRBJ2-4	TRBD1	TGTGCCAGCAGCGTAAAAACAGGGGGCTGGGTTAACTTC	CASSVKTGGWVNF
NA	TRBV2	TRBJ1-5	NA	TGTGCCAGCAGAGCTGACAGTTTCAATCAGCCCCAGCATTTT	CASRADSFNQPQHF
NA	TRBV9	TRBJ2-7	TRBD1	TGTGCCAGCAGCGTAACGGGGGGGACAGGGGAGTCCAAGCAGTACTTC	CASSVTGGTGESKQYF
NA	TRBV18	TRBJ2-7	TRBD1	TGTGCCAGCTCAAGGGACAGGGGGCACTCCTACGAGCAGTACTTC	CASSRDRGHSYEQYF
NA	TRBV18	TRBJ2-3	NA	TGTGCCAGCTCACCTGACAGAGGCACAGATACGCAGTATTTT	CASSPDRGTDTQYF
few	TRBV9	TRBJ1-1	TRBD1	TGTGCCAGCAGCCCTGGGACAGACGTTTACACTGAAGCTTTCTTT	CASSPGTDVYTEAFF
NA	TRBV7-6	TRBJ2-3	NA	TGTGCCAGCAGCTTAAGAACGGGGGAGCCTAGCACAGATACGCAGTATTTT	CASSLRTGEPSTDTQYF
NA	TRBV19	TRBJ1-5	NA	TGTGCCAGTAGTATATCAGGGATGGGTCAGCCCCAGCATTTT	CASSISGMGQPQHF
NA	TRBV6-5	TRBJ1-4	NA	TGTGCCAGCAGCTCAGGGGTTTTGACTAATGAAAAACTGTTTTTT	CASSSGVLTNEKLFF
NA	TRBV19	TRBJ2-1	TRBD2	TGTGCCAGTAGTAGCGGGGGGCTAGGGTATGAGCAGTTCTTC	CASSSGGLGYEQFF
NA	TRBV7-2	TRBJ1-5	NA	TGTGCCAGCAGCCCCGACAGGAGTAGCAATCAGCCCCAGCATTTT	CASSPDRSSNQPQHF
NA	TRBV6-5	TRBJ1-2	TRBD1	TGTGCCAGCATCGCTCGGACAGGGGTCCTCGGCTACACCTTC	CASIARTGVLGYTF
NA	TRBV9	TRBJ2-3	TRBD2	TGTGCCAGCAGCGCGGGACTAACAACAGATACGCAGTATTTT	CASSAGLTTDTQYF
NA	TRBV19	TRBJ2-5	NA	TGTGCCAGTAGAAGCAGGGGCACAGAGACCCAGTACTTC	CASRSRGTETQYF
NA	TRBV5-1	TRBJ2-1	NA	TGCGCCAGCAGCCCCACTCTCCCCTCTTACAATGAGCAGTTCTTC	CASSPTLPSYNEQFF
NA	TRBV4-3	TRBJ1-6	NA	TGCGCCAGCAGCCAAGATCCAAACAGAAAATCACCCCTCCACTTT	CASSQDPNRKSPLHF
NA	TRBV30	TRBJ1-3	NA	TGTGCCTGGATGGAGGGAACTGGAAACACCATATATTTT	CAWMEGTGNTIYF
NA	TRBV5-1	TRBJ1-6	NA	TGCGCCAGCAGCTCCGAGGGAATTTCACCCCTCCACTTT	CASSSEGISPLHF
NA	TRBV1	TRBJ1-5	NA	TGCACCAGCAGCCTCACAGGGGGCTTCAATCAGCCCCAGCATTTT	CTSSLTGGFNQPQHF
few	TRBV12-5	TRBJ2-7	NA	TGTGCTAGTGGTTCCCGTCCCTTACGCGACGAGCAGTACTTC	CASGSRPLRDEQYF
NA	TRBV19	TRBJ2-7	TRBD2	TGTGCCAGTAGTATCGGGACTAGCGGGAGCGGCGAGCAGTACTTC	CASSIGTSGSGEQYF
once	TRBV3-1/TRBV3-2	TRBJ2-5	TRBD2	TGTGCCAGCAGCCAAGTCGGTGGACTAGTTCAAGAGACCCAGTACTTC	CASSQVGGLVQETQYF
NA	TRBV2	TRBJ2-1	NA	TGTGCCAGCAGTGCTCGGAGTCGGGGTGAGCAGTTCTTC	CASSARSRGEQFF
NA	TRBV12-3/TRBV12-4	TRBJ2-3	NA	TGTGCCAGCAGTTTAGGATCGGCAGATACGCAGTATTTT	CASSLGSADTQYF
NA	TRBV4-2	TRBJ2-2	TRBD2	TGTGCCAGCAGCCAACGACTAGCGGGAACGAACACCGGGGAGCTGTTTTTT	CASSQRLAGTNTGELFF
NA	TRBV7-2	TRBJ2-1	NA	TGTGCCAGCAGCTTATGGGGAACAGGCCCCAATGAGCAGTTCTTC	CASSLWGTGPNEQFF
NA	TRBV7-3	TRBJ1-2	TRBD1	TGTGCCAGCAGCTTAGAGGGGACAGGGGACTATGGCTACACCTTC	CASSLEGTGDYGYTF
NA	TRBV5-1	TRBJ2-2	NA	TGCGCCAGCAGCTTTGTACAGGGAGAAAGGGAGCTGTTTTTT	CASSFVQGERELFF
NA	TRBV5-1	TRBJ1-2	NA	TGCGCCAGCAGCTTGGGGGGTAGCGAGGGCTACACCTTC	CASSLGGSEGYTF
NA	TRBV12-3/TRBV12-4	TRBJ2-7	TRBD1	TGTGCCAGCAGTGGGGACAGGTTCTACGAGCAGTACTTC	CASSGDRFYEQYF
NA	TRBV9	TRBJ2-3	NA	TGTGCCAGCAGCGTGATGGACAGCGGCACAGATACGCAGTATTTT	CASSVMDSGTDTQYF
NA	TRBV24-1	TRBJ2-1	NA	TGTGCCACCAGTGATTCTAGCAGGTTAGAGGACAATGAGCAGTTCTTC	CATSDSSRLEDNEQFF
few	TRBV6-6	TRBJ2-7	TRBD2	TGTGCCAGCAGTTACGGGACTAGCGGGAGGTACGAGCAGTACTTC	CASSYGTSGRYEQYF
NA	TRBV6-5	TRBJ2-7	TRBD1	TGTGCCAGCAGGCAAACCGGGACAGCCGCCTACGAGCAGTACTTC	CASRQTGTAAYEQYF
NA	TRBV2	TRBJ2-7	TRBD1	TGTGCCAGCAGGTTGGGGACAGGGTACAACGAGCAGTACTTC	CASRLGTGYNEQYF
NA	TRBV7-2	TRBJ2-3	TRBD2	TGTGCCAGCAGCTTACCCTCGGCGGGGGGGCCAGATACGCAGTATTTT	CASSLPSAGGPDTQYF
once	TRBV2	TRBJ2-1	TRBD2	TGTGCCAGCAGGGATTTTAGCGGGACGCTTCACGGGCAGTTCTTC	CASRDFSGTLHGQFF
once	TRBV6-5	TRBJ1-2	NA	TGTGCCAGCAGTCCCGGATGGGGGGGAAATTATGGCTACACCTTC	CASSPGWGGNYGYTF